Presented here are 25 T cell receptor beta chains from one specimen sequenced in a study of blood T cell repertoires in COVID-19. TCRdb keeps only in-frame clones here, not all; method: immunoSEQ multiplex PCR. The table shows roughly 190,000 clones, with around nine tenths occurring only once. Sequencing was done on a sample of peripheral blood. The receptors originated from a man between 18 and 35 years old with active or convalescent COVID-19.

The V gene is TRBV28, the J gene TRBJ1-2, with D hard to call. V lost 5 bases to trimming and J lost 7 bases, with 26 bases between them. Germline CDR1 reads MDHEN; CDR2 reads SYDVKM. This CDR3 is 17 amino acids long. The CDR3 loop is CASSPLPPPRRPSGYTF. The CDR3 DNA reads as TGTGCCAGCAGTCCGTTGCCGCCCCCGCGCAGGCCGAGTGGCTACACCTTC.

This chain links TRBV4-3 with TRBJ1-6; unclear D gene. Trimming took 0 bases from V and 0 from J, leaving 15 bases between them. There are 19 residues in the CDR3. Germline CDR1 and CDR2: LGHNA and YSLEER. The chain's CDR3 is CASSQERVGLSSYNSPLHF. The CDR3 nucleotides are TGCGCCAGCAGCCAAGAGAGGGTGGGTCTTAGCTCCTATAATTCACCCCTCCACTTT.

The chain employs TRBV28 and TRBJ1-4; tentative D call: TRBD1 (5 bases). The ends were cut back, 5 bases at V and 4 bases at J, with 17 bases in the middle. Germline values: CDR1 MDHEN, CDR2 SYDVKM. The CDR3 is made up of 16 amino acids. The CDR3 bases are TGTGCCAGCAGTCCTGTAGGGCAGGGACTTAATGAAAAACTGTTTTTT. It is translated as CASSPVGQGLNEKLFF.

In its sample, this clone was seen once. The chain uses TRBV7-9 and TRBJ2-1, with 8 bases lining up with TRBD2. The CDR3 totals 15 residues. V lost 1 base to trimming and J lost 3 bases; unmatched junction nucleotides: 2. Germline V gene lookup returns CDR1 SEHNR and CDR2 FQNEAQ (reference sequence). The CDR3, as DNA: TGTGCCAGCAGCTTAGAACTAGCGGACTACAATGAGCAGTTCTTC. Encoded protein: CASSLELADYNEQFF.

This rearrangement joins TRBV5-4 to TRBJ2-2; 9 bases fit TRBD1. This CDR3 comprises 17 residues. The V gene end was trimmed by 3 bases and the J gene end by 2 bases; junction bases not matched to a gene: 8. In germline, CDR1 is SGHNT, CDR2 YYREEE (reference sequence). The CDR3 sequence is CASSSGPGQGNTGELFF. The CDR3 bases are TGTGCCAGCAGCTCTGGACCGGGACAGGGAAACACCGGGGAGCTGTTTTTT.

This chain uses TRBV7-2 with TRBJ2-7, with TRBD2 as a possible D gene (6 bases). The length of the CDR3 is 12 residues. The germline V gene has CDR1 SGHTA and CDR2 FQGNSA. The V and J ends lost 5 bases and 1 base respectively, with 6 bases between them. The CDR3 reads CASSGGSYEQYV. CDR3 nucleotide sequence: TGTGCCAGCAGCGGGGGGTCCTACGAGCAGTACGTC.

In its sample, this clone was seen once. The rearrangement links TRBV7-3 to TRBJ1-2; no firm D call. This CDR3 has 13 residues. Germline-derived CDR1 and CDR2 are SGHTA and FQGTGA. The V gene lost 2 bases and the J gene lost 4 bases, with 8 bases spanning the gap. CDR3 in DNA: TGTGCCAGCAGCTTATCGGCAGGCTATGGCTACACCTTC. Protein product: CASSLSAGYGYTF.

The gene calls are TRBV18 and TRBJ1-5; TRBD1 agrees at 7 bases. V trimming: 3 bases; J trimming: 4 bases; junction bases outside the gene matches: 3. The CDR3 is made up of 14 amino acids. Germline CDR1 is KGHSH and CDR2 is LQKENI. The CDR3 sequence is CASSPGQTNQPQHF. DNA of the CDR3: TGTGCCAGCTCACCGGGACAGACTAATCAGCCCCAGCATTTT.

The chain has TRBV5-1 and TRBJ1-2; D not certain. Trimming shortened V by 0 bases and J by 4 bases, and 10 bases separated the two germline ends. Germline assignment: CDR1 SGHRS and CDR2 YFSETQ. The CDR3 consists of 14 residues. The CDR3 is CASSLGGGFYGYTF. CDR3 coding DNA: TGCGCCAGCAGCTTGGGAGGCGGCTTCTATGGCTACACCTTC.

With respect to this clone: Other DNA sequences of this sample code for an identical CDR3. This chain links TRBV7-9 with TRBJ1-3, with D possibly being TRBD1 (6 bases). CDR3 length equals 15 residues. Germline V lookup: CDR1 SEHNR, CDR2 FQNEAQ (reference sequence). Trimming cost V 1 base and J 3 bases, with 10 bases left between them. This CDR3 is CASSLGQGSGNTIYF. The CDR3 DNA reads as TGTGCCAGCAGCTTAGGCCAGGGGAGTGGAAACACCATATATTTT.

The chain uses TRBV27 and TRBJ1-4, with D perhaps TRBD1 (6 bases). Germline V CDR1 and CDR2: MNHEY, SMNVEV (reference sequence). Deletions cut 2 bases from V and 5 bases from J, with 18 bases between. The CDR3 is 17 amino acids. This CDR3 is CASSLGEGGWKNEKLFF. The CDR3, as DNA: TGTGCCAGCAGTTTAGGAGAGGGGGGGTGGAAGAATGAAAAACTGTTTTTT.

V gene TRBV4-2 combines with J gene TRBJ2-3, with TRBD2 matching over 10 bases. Germline CDR1 reads LGHNA; CDR2 reads YNFKEQ. The V gene end was trimmed by 4 bases and the J gene end by 3 bases; junction bases not matched to a gene: 10. The CDR3 consists of 17 residues. CDR3 coding DNA: TGTGCCAGCAGCCCTCTAGCGGGAGCGGGGGGGACAGATACGCAGTATTTT. As protein: CASSPLAGAGGTDTQYF.

This rearrangement joins TRBV5-1 to TRBJ1-1; D is possibly TRBD1 (5 bases). The CDR3 contains 15 residues. V lost 7 bases, J lost 1 base, and 17 bases lay in between. Germline-derived CDR1 and CDR2 are SGHRS and YFSETQ. In DNA form, the CDR3 reads TGCGCCAGCCGTCCCCAGACAGTGGGGAACACTGAAGCTTTCTTT. Protein sequence: CASRPQTVGNTEAFF.

The rearrangement links TRBV3-1 (or the pseudogene TRBV3-2) to TRBJ1-1, with 7 nucleotides matching TRBD1. From germline, CDR1 is LGHDT and CDR2 YNNKEL (reference sequence). J lost 5 bases, V lost 1 base, and 13 bases had no gene match. The length of the CDR3 is 17 residues. CDR3 bases: TGTGCCAGCAGCCAAGGGGAAGGCAGGGGGGCAGGAACTGAAGCTTTCTTT. Amino acid sequence: CASSQGEGRGAGTEAFF.

This sequence joins TRBV2 and TRBJ2-2; weak D call: TRBD2 (6 bases). The CDR3 runs 15 residues. V lost 6 bases, J lost 6 bases, and 17 bases lay in between. The germline CDR1 and CDR2 sequences are SNHLY and FYNNEI. CDR3 coding DNA: TGTGCCAGCAGGGAGGGATCAGGGAGCGCCGGGGAGCTGTTTTTT. Translated: CASREGSGSAGELFF.

The genes are TRBV4-2 and TRBJ2-5, with no clear D. Germline CDR1 and CDR2: LGHNA and YNFKEQ. Trimming shortened V by 4 bases and J by 5 bases, and 11 bases separated the two germline ends. The CDR3 totals 13 residues. CDR3 nucleotides: TGTGCCAGCAGCCCCCGCCTAGTCGAGACCCAGTACTTC. Translation: CASSPRLVETQYF.

The rearrangement joins TRBV3-1 (or the pseudogene TRBV3-2) to TRBJ1-1; D remains unclear. V was clipped by 8 bases and J by 8 bases, with 12 bases between them. The germline gives CDR1 LGHDT, CDR2 YNNKEL (reference sequence). The length of the CDR3 is 11 residues. Here the CDR3 DNA reads TGTGCCAGCGGGTACGACAAAGAAGCTTTCTTT. It is translated as CASGYDKEAFF.

This chain's CDR3 is CASSRRTGITMGYTF. The CDR3 DNA follows: TGTGCCAGCAGCCGGCGGACAGGGATTACTATGGGCTACACCTTC. The chain employs TRBV14 and TRBJ1-2, with 8 bases aligning to TRBD1. After removal of 4 bases from V and 8 bases from J, the junction contained 12 bases not matched to a gene. Germline lookup yields CDR1 SGHDN and CDR2 FVKESK. The length of the CDR3 is 15 residues. The variable domain in full, completed from reference TRBV14 and TRBJ1-2, reads EAGVTQFPSHSVIEKGQTVTLRCDPISGHDNLYWYRRVMGKEIKFLLHFVKESKQDESGMPNNRFLAERTGGTYSTLKVQPAELEDSGVYFCASSRRTGITMGYTFGSGTRLTVV.

This clone was picked up a small number of times. The chain uses TRBV25-1 and TRBJ1-6, with 11 bases aligning to TRBD1. Germline CDR1 and CDR2: MGHDK and SYGVNS. The CDR3 spans 17 residues. The junction had 9 bases not matched to a gene; V was cut back by 10 bases and J by 1 base. The CDR3 nucleotides read TGTGCCACCTCGGCCCGGGACAGGGGGTCCTATAATTCACCCCTCCACTTT. Translation: CATSARDRGSYNSPLHF. The full variable domain, with the rest looked up from reference TRBV25-1 and TRBJ1-6, is EADIYQTPRYLVIGTGKKITLECSQTMGHDKMYWYQQDPGMELHLIHYSYGVNSTEKGDLSSESTVSRIRTEHFPLTLESARPSHTSQYLCATSARDRGSYNSPLHFGNGTRLTVT.

This chain joins TRBV27 and TRBJ1-2; no definite D call. Between the trimmed V and J ends, which lost 5 bases and 3 bases, there was a span of 13 bases. The CDR3 has 14 residues. In germline, CDR1 is MNHEY, CDR2 SMNVEV (reference sequence). The CDR3 nucleotides are TGTGCCAGCAGTGCGGAGGGCTCCCACTATGGCTACACCTTC. Translated: CASSAEGSHYGYTF.

V and J are TRBV28 and TRBJ1-4, with TRBD1 matching 8 bases. The CDR3 has 13 amino acids. With V trimmed by 4 bases and J by 7 bases, 2 bases remained unmatched. The V gene's germline CDR1 is MDHEN and CDR2 SYDVKM. CDR3 in amino acids: CASSSDRGEKLFF. In DNA, the CDR3 is TGTGCCAGCAGTTCCGACAGGGGTGAAAAACTGTTTTTT.

The chain couples TRBV6-2 or TRBV6-3 to TRBJ2-3; 13 nucleotides line up with TRBD2. This CDR3 has 15 residues. J was trimmed by 4 bases and V by 6 bases; bases with no gene match: 4. Germline V gene lookup returns CDR1 MNHEY and CDR2 SVGEGT. CDR3 nucleotides: TGTGCCAGCAGCCTCGGACTAGCGGGAGCAGATACGCAGTATTTT. Amino acids: CASSLGLAGADTQYF.

CDR3 amino acids: CASRVAGQGEAFF. The CDR3 coding sequence is TGTGCCAGCAGGGTGGCTGGCCAGGGGGAAGCTTTCTTT. The chain couples TRBV12-3 or TRBV12-4 to TRBJ1-1; weak D call: TRBD1 (6 bases). V lost 6 bases and J 8 bases, leaving 16 bases between the germline ends. CDR3 length: 13 residues.

The chain is built from TRBV2 and TRBJ1-2; D is perhaps TRBD1 (5 bases). Trimming shortened V by 8 bases and J by 4 bases, and 17 bases separated the two germline ends. Looked up from germline, CDR1 is SNHLY and CDR2 is FYNNEI. This CDR3 has 14 amino acids. CDR3 region: CASLGVGGTYGYTF. For the CDR3, the DNA is TGTGCCAGCTTGGGAGTCGGGGGGACCTATGGCTACACCTTC.

This chain uses TRBV5-6 with TRBJ1-2; weak D call: TRBD1 (5 bases). V was cut by 7 bases and J by 4 bases, with 20 bases left in between. The CDR3 consists of 15 residues. Germline lookup yields CDR1 SGHDT and CDR2 YYEEEE. The CDR3 sequence: CASYKGIQEFYGYTF. The DNA for the CDR3 is TGTGCCAGCTATAAAGGGATACAGGAATTCTATGGCTACACCTTC.